A selection of T cell receptor beta chains follows, all from one sample in a study of cytomegalovirus exposure and HLA in healthy donors. Sequencing was performed with immunoSEQ multiplex PCR; in TCRdb, only in-frame clones are kept and a portion is missing. This table holds about 150,000 clones, 87% found once. Sequences were obtained from PBMCs. The receptors derive from a man younger than 35 in good health and CMV-seropositive. Both conserved end residues are trimmed from each CDR3. The listing skips clone size in some rows; elsewhere it reads once, few, many or a size class.

j_gene: TRBJ1-5; abundance: NA; v_gene: TRBV14; CDR3aa: ASSRTVNQPQH
j_gene: TRBJ2-1; abundance: NA; v_gene: TRBV7-2; CDR3aa: ASSLGDREDSNEQF
j_gene: TRBJ2-5; abundance: once; v_gene: TRBV13; CDR3aa: ASSSQGEGQETQY
j_gene: TRBJ1-4; abundance: NA; v_gene: TRBV2; CDR3aa: ASSEARGLEKLF
j_gene: TRBJ2-5; abundance: NA; v_gene: TRBV5-1; CDR3aa: ASSLAAGGGGETQY
j_gene: TRBJ2-7; abundance: once; v_gene: TRBV27; CDR3aa: ASSLNLAGGSYEQY
j_gene: TRBJ2-5; abundance: NA; v_gene: TRBV19; CDR3aa: ASSRTGGEETQY
j_gene: TRBJ1-5; abundance: NA; v_gene: TRBV4-1; CDR3aa: ASSQDAFPGTGIQPQH
j_gene: TRBJ2-3; abundance: NA; v_gene: TRBV5-1; CDR3aa: ASSEGLAVADTQY
j_gene: TRBJ1-5; abundance: NA; v_gene: TRBV28; CDR3aa: ASKLNTGGTRQPQH
j_gene: TRBJ2-7; abundance: NA; v_gene: TRBV7-9; CDR3aa: ASSPGTGAYEQY
j_gene: TRBJ1-2; abundance: NA; v_gene: TRBV10-2; CDR3aa: ASSESLRTRKFYGYT
j_gene: TRBJ2-1; abundance: NA; v_gene: TRBV9; CDR3aa: ASSASEILAGKNNEQF
j_gene: TRBJ1-2; abundance: NA; v_gene: TRBV6-5; CDR3aa: ASSYSSRGYGYT
j_gene: TRBJ2-3; abundance: NA; v_gene: TRBV11-2; CDR3aa: ASSSYTDTQY
j_gene: TRBJ2-5; abundance: NA; v_gene: TRBV30; CDR3aa: AWSVQAQTQY
j_gene: TRBJ2-7; abundance: NA; v_gene: TRBV5-4; CDR3aa: ASSPQRNRGPAEQY
j_gene: TRBJ2-7; abundance: NA; v_gene: TRBV4-1; CDR3aa: ASSQEPSRSYEQY
j_gene: TRBJ1-1; abundance: few; v_gene: TRBV27; CDR3aa: ASSLVANTEAF
j_gene: TRBJ2-7; abundance: NA; v_gene: TRBV21-1; CDR3aa: ASSKVQTGTATISYEQY
j_gene: TRBJ2-1; abundance: NA; v_gene: TRBV28; CDR3aa: ASSLDLAGGTNEQF
j_gene: TRBJ2-7; abundance: NA; v_gene: TRBV19; CDR3aa: ASSPRPRGSSYEQY
j_gene: TRBJ2-7; abundance: once; v_gene: TRBV5-1; CDR3aa: ASSLGGDPYEQY
j_gene: TRBJ2-1; abundance: NA; v_gene: TRBV6-5; CDR3aa: ASSYSRTSVNEQF
j_gene: TRBJ2-1; abundance: NA; v_gene: TRBV5-1; CDR3aa: ASSLTGGSYNEQF
j_gene: TRBJ1-1; abundance: NA; v_gene: TRBV4-2; CDR3aa: ASSEDTEAF
j_gene: TRBJ2-2; abundance: NA; v_gene: TRBV5-1; CDR3aa: ASRQTGGEAGELF
j_gene: TRBJ1-5; abundance: NA; v_gene: TRBV18; CDR3aa: ASSPAGYNQPQH
j_gene: TRBJ2-3; abundance: NA; v_gene: TRBV6-5; CDR3aa: ASSSGLAGGQNTQY
j_gene: TRBJ1-4; abundance: NA; v_gene: TRBV18; CDR3aa: ASSPSDNQLF
j_gene: TRBJ2-1; abundance: NA; v_gene: TRBV5-1; CDR3aa: ASSTSAGTSGGPGRRNEQF
j_gene: TRBJ1-1; abundance: NA; v_gene: TRBV9; CDR3aa: ASSPQTGGTEAF
j_gene: TRBJ2-7; abundance: NA; v_gene: TRBV2; CDR3aa: ASRSGGPLGEQY
j_gene: TRBJ1-2; abundance: NA; v_gene: TRBV7-2; CDR3aa: ASSTTALFDGYT
j_gene: TRBJ2-7; abundance: NA; v_gene: TRBV4-1; CDR3aa: ASSHRDSSSYEQY
j_gene: TRBJ1-5; abundance: NA; v_gene: TRBV27; CDR3aa: ASSTPGSNQPQH
j_gene: TRBJ1-3; abundance: once; v_gene: TRBV25-1; CDR3aa: ASSDWETGNTIY
j_gene: TRBJ1-5; abundance: NA; v_gene: TRBV28; CDR3aa: ASSPLLGYQPQH
j_gene: TRBJ2-7; abundance: NA; v_gene: TRBV19; CDR3aa: ASSTMSGEQY
j_gene: TRBJ2-4; abundance: NA; v_gene: TRBV4-1; CDR3aa: ASSQVQSGTGGDGDIQY
j_gene: TRBJ2-3; abundance: NA; v_gene: TRBV6-1; CDR3aa: ASSEVTGLFTDTQY
j_gene: TRBJ2-2; abundance: NA; v_gene: TRBV9; CDR3aa: ASSGARGNTGELF
j_gene: TRBJ2-7; abundance: once; v_gene: TRBV10-2; CDR3aa: ASSESRGLGHEQY
j_gene: TRBJ1-2; abundance: NA; v_gene: TRBV7-2; CDR3aa: ASRQSRGADGYT
j_gene: TRBJ1-2; abundance: NA; v_gene: TRBV11-2; CDR3aa: ASRGRELNYGYT
j_gene: TRBJ1-1; abundance: NA; v_gene: TRBV25-1; CDR3aa: ASSAPGVRRTEAF
j_gene: TRBJ2-1; abundance: NA; v_gene: TRBV7-8; CDR3aa: ASSSRPGGEQF
j_gene: TRBJ1-6; abundance: few; v_gene: TRBV6-1; CDR3aa: ASFDRGNSPLH
j_gene: TRBJ1-2; abundance: once; v_gene: TRBV5-5; CDR3aa: ASSTGTGGNYGYT
j_gene: TRBJ2-7; abundance: NA; v_gene: TRBV28; CDR3aa: ASSSPGTGGNEQY
j_gene: TRBJ1-2; abundance: NA; v_gene: TRBV29-1; CDR3aa: STIQGALGYT
j_gene: TRBJ1-2; abundance: NA; v_gene: TRBV5-8; CDR3aa: ASSLVVNYGYT
j_gene: TRBJ1-1; abundance: NA; v_gene: TRBV6-4; CDR3aa: ASSETGNTEAF